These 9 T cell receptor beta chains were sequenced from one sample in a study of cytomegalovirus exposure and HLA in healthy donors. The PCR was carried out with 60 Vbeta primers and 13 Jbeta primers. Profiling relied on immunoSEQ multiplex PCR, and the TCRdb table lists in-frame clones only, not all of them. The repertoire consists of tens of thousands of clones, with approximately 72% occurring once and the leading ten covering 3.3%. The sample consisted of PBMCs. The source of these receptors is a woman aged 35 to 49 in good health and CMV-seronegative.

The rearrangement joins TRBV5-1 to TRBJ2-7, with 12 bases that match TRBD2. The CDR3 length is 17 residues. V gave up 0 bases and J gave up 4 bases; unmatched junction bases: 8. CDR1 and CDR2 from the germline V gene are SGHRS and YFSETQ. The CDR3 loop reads CASSLVPSGRAMYEQYF. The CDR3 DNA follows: TGCGCCAGCAGCTTGGTGCCTAGCGGGAGGGCCATGTACGAGCAGTACTTC. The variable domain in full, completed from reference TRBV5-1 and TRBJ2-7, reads KAGVTQTPRYLIKTRGQQVTLSCSPISGHRSVSWYQQTPGQGLQFLFEYFSETQRNKGNFPGRFSGRQFSNSRSEMNVSTLELGDSALYLCASSLVPSGRAMYEQYFGPGTRLTVT.

The CDR3 loop reads CASSLGQGQGNTIYF. Written as DNA, the CDR3 is TGTGCCAGCAGCTTAGGACAGGGGCAAGGAAACACCATATATTTT. The chain employs TRBV11-2 and TRBJ1-3, with 8 bases fitting TRBD1. The J segment lost 4 bases and the V segment lost 1 base, leaving 3 bases of the junction unmatched. CDR3 size: 15 residues. Germline V gene lookup returns CDR1 SGHAT and CDR2 FQNNGV.

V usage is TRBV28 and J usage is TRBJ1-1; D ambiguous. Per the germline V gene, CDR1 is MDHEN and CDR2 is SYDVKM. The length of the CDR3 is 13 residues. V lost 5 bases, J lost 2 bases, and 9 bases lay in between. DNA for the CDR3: TGTGCCAGCAGTCTCGAGATCAACACTGAAGCTTTCTTT. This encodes CASSLEINTEAFF.

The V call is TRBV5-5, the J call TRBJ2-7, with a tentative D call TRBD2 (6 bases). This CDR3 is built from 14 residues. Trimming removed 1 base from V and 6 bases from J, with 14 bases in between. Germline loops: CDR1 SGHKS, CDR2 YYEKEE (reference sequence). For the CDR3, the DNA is TGTGCCAGCAGCTTGATTCCTAGCGCTGGCGAGCAGTACTTC. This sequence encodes CASSLIPSAGEQYF. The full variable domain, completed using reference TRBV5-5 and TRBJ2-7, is DAGVTQSPTHLIKTRGQQVTLRCSPISGHKSVSWYQQVLGQGPQFIFQYYEKEERGRGNFPDRFSARQFPNYSSELNVNALLLGDSALYLCASSLIPSAGEQYFGPGTRLTVT.

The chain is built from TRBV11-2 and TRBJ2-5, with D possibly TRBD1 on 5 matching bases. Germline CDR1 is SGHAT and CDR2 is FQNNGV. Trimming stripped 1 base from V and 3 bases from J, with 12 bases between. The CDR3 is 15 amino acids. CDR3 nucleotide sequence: TGTGCCAGCAGCTTAGGACAGCTACCTGAAGAGACCCAGTACTTC. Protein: CASSLGQLPEETQYF.

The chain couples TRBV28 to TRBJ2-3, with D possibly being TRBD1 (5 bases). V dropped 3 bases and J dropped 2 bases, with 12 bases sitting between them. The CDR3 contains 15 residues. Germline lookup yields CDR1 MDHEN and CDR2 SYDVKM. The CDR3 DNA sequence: TGTGCCAGCAGTTTTGGGGCAGGACCCACAGATACGCAGTATTTT. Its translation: CASSFGAGPTDTQYF.

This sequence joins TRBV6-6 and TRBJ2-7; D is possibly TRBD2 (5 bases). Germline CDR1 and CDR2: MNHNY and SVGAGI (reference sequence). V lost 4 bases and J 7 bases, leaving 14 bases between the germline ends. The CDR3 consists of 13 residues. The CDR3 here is CASSSDWSGEQYF. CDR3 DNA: TGTGCCAGCAGTTCGGACTGGTCCGGGGAGCAGTACTTC.

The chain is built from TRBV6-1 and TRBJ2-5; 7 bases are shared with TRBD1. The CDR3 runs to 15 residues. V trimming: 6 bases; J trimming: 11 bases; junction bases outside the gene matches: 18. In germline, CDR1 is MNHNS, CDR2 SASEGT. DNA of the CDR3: TGTGCCAGCAGCGTAGACCGGGGACAGACTTGGGAGCAGTACTTC. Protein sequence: CASSVDRGQTWEQYF.

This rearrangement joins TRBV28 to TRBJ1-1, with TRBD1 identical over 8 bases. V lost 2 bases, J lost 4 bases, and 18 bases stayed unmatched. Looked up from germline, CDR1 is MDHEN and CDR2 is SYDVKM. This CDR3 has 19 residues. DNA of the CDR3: TGTGCCAGCAGTTTAGGGATACGGGGACAGGAGTCGCCGGGCACTGAAGCTTTCTTT. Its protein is CASSLGIRGQESPGTEAFF.